The entry below describes one T cell receptor (beta chain). In the source study's methods: The assay estimated nucleated cells by amplifying reference gene primers. TCRdb's table, derived via immunoSEQ multiplex PCR, lists solely in-frame clones and lacks some. That table supplies the V and J calls and clone size; D and trimming were determined from the DNA. Of 120,000 or so clones listed, 87% were seen once; the top ten hold more than 3.5%. The record originates from a study of blood T cell repertoires in COVID-19. The overall study: Researchers got acute and convalescent COVID-19 samples from the United States, Italy and Spain.

This CDR3 is built from 18 residues. Per germline, CDR1 SGHAT and CDR2 FQNNGV. V was trimmed by 3 bases and J by 0 bases, leaving 18 bases between them. The J gene is TRBJ1-3, the V gene TRBV11-2; D perhaps matches TRBD1 (5 bases). What was sequenced was peripheral blood. The origin of this receptor is a woman in her fifties or sixties with acute or convalescent COVID-19. The CDR3 sequence is CASSFVRRTDTSGNTIYF. The CDR3 nucleotides read TGTGCCAGCAGCTTTGTCCGTCGAACGGACACCTCTGGAAACACCATATATTTT. The full variable domain, in which reference TRBV11-2 and TRBJ1-3 provide the parts outside the CDR3, is EAGVAQSPRYKIIEKRQSVAFWCNPISGHATLYWYQQILGQGPKLLIQFQNNGVVDDSQLPKDRFSAERLKGVDSTLKIQPAKLEDSAVYLCASSFVRRTDTSGNTIYFGEGSWLTVV.